This note documents a single T cell receptor beta chain sequence. Its antigen is unidentified. TCRdb redid the calling of the 5' RACE reads with MiXCR, one entry per CDR3 protein. This table has hundreds of thousands of distinct CDR3 sequences, roughly 18% appearing once. This CDR3 spans 13 amino acids. Germline V gene lookup returns CDR1 SGHAT and CDR2 FQNNGV. V was trimmed by 8 bases and J by 7 bases, leaving 15 bases between them. The source of the sample is a study of T-cell memory formation after mild COVID-19. Findings of the study overall: Several responding clones turned up in pre-infection memory, indicating that cross-reactive memory may have taken part. Clones that contracted clustered mainly in CM and EM if CD4+ and in EMRA if CD8+.

The TCR sequence derives from a man younger than 35 who had mild COVID-19 (a few samples of this study predate the infection). Cell type and time point are not known. The V and J genes are TRBV11-2 and TRBJ2-1; a weak D match, TRBD1 (6 bases). Sequenced sample: PBMCs or a T cell subset sorted from them (not recorded which). The CDR3 loop is CASSNRERNEQFF. CDR3 DNA: TGTGCCAGCTCGAACAGGGAGAGAAATGAGCAGTTCTTC.